The next 23 T cell receptor beta chains were all read from a single sample in a study of B cell selection in AIRE deficiency. Regulatory T cells were sorted as CD4+CD25hiCD127low/negative. Assay used: immunoSEQ multiplex PCR; TCRdb lists only in-frame clones, some missing. The sample records about 5,200 clones, around 87% being singletons. The sequenced sample consisted of Tregs sorted from PBMCs. These receptors were taken from a human donor with AIRE deficiency.

This CDR3 reads CASSLAGTSGFEKFF. CDR3 sequence (DNA): TGTGCCAGCAGCTTGGCCGGGACTAGCGGGTTTGAAAAGTTCTTC. The chain couples TRBV7-9 to TRBJ2-1; 12 bases fit TRBD2. Looked up from germline, CDR1 is SEHNR and CDR2 is FQNEAQ (reference sequence). With 3 bases clipped from V and 14 bases from J, the junction kept 11 bases outside the gene matches. The length of the CDR3 is 15 residues.

This chain joins TRBV27 and TRBJ2-1; D possibly corresponds to TRBD1 (6 bases). The CDR3 loop spans 14 amino acids. V was trimmed by 6 bases and J by 12 bases, leaving 21 bases between them. Looked up from germline, CDR1 is MNHEY and CDR2 is SMNVEV (reference sequence). The CDR3 here is CASSHTPKQGGQFF. As DNA, the CDR3 is TGTGCCAGCAGCCACACCCCAAAACAGGGTGGGCAGTTCTTC.

The chain uses TRBV6-5 and TRBJ1-5, with D possibly TRBD1 on 5 matching bases. Trimming shortened V by 2 bases and J by 6 bases, and 8 bases separated the two germline ends. CDR1 and CDR2 (germline): MNHEY, SVGAGI. The CDR3 is made up of 13 amino acids. In DNA form, the CDR3 reads TGTGCCAGCAGTTACAGGGGAGGTCAGCCCCAGCATTTT. Translated, it gives CASSYRGGQPQHF.

The chain employs TRBV6-6 and TRBJ1-2; 8 bases map to TRBD1. Germline loops: CDR1 MNHNY, CDR2 SVGAGI (reference sequence). CDR3 size: 16 residues. The V and J ends lost 7 bases and 5 bases, in that order; junction bases with no gene match: 15. CDR3 nucleotide sequence: TGTGCCAGCACCCAAGGGACAGGAGGGGTGCTTTATGGCTACACCTTC. It is translated as CASTQGTGGVLYGYTF.

This clone was picked up one time. The chain has TRBV14 and TRBJ1-1; D is ambiguous. Germline CDR1 is SGHDN and CDR2 is FVKESK. The length of the CDR3 is 16 residues. Trimming shortened V by 1 base and J by 1 base, and 13 bases separated the two germline ends. The chain's CDR3 is CASSQGLKAKNTEAFF. Here the CDR3 DNA reads TGTGCCAGCAGCCAAGGATTAAAGGCCAAGAACACTGAAGCTTTCTTT.

The CDR3 sequence is CASSLGASYTQYF. CDR3 sequence (DNA): TGTGCCAGCAGCCTAGGAGCGTCATATACGCAGTATTTT. The V call is TRBV7-3, the J call TRBJ2-3; unclear D gene. Germline V gives CDR1 SGHTA, CDR2 FQGTGA. Between the trimmed V and J ends, which lost 5 bases and 7 bases, there was a span of 13 bases. This CDR3 has 13 residues.

The genes are TRBV2 and TRBJ2-5; D might be TRBD1 (5 bases). The end of the DNA is better explained by TRBJ2-7, so the J call may be wrong. Per the germline V gene, CDR1 is SNHLY and CDR2 is FYNNEI. The CDR3 spans 14 residues. CDR3: CASSRTTPSYEQYF. In nucleotides, the CDR3 is TGTGCCAGCAGTAGGACAACGCCTTCCTACGAGCAGTACTTC.

This chain joins TRBV19 and TRBJ1-2; the D gene is possibly TRBD1 (5 bases). The germline CDR1 and CDR2 sequences are LNHDA and SQIVND (reference sequence). The CDR3 covers 12 residues. The V end lost 5 bases, the J end lost 9 bases, and 13 bases lay between the germline ends. CDR3 sequence (DNA): TGTGCCAGTAGTGACCGCGGGGCCAGCTACACCTTC. This codes for CASSDRGASYTF.

This clone was seen just once. The CDR3 region has the DNA TGCGCCAGCAGGCTTGGTTTAGCGGGTCGCACAGATACGCAGTATTTT. It is translated as CASRLGLAGRTDTQYF. J is TRBJ2-3 and V is TRBV5-1, with 7 bases fitting TRBD2. CDR1 is SGHRS, CDR2 YFSETQ, per germline. V trimming: 5 bases; J trimming: 1 base; junction bases outside the gene matches: 10. The CDR3 contains 16 residues.

By share, this clone ranks as large. In DNA, the CDR3 is TGTGCCAGCAGTGAGGTAGCGGCCGGGGAGCTGTTTTTT. Its protein product is CASSEVAAGELFF. The chain joins TRBV6-1 to TRBJ2-2, with D possibly matching TRBD2 (6 bases). Germline V CDR1 and CDR2: MNHNS, SASEGT. Trimming took 3 bases from V and 6 from J, leaving 8 bases between them. This CDR3 is 13 amino acids long.

The V gene is TRBV11-2, the J gene TRBJ2-5, with no clear D. Trimming left V 2 bases short and J 3 bases short, with 10 bases between. The germline CDR1 and CDR2 sequences are SGHAT and FQNNGV. The CDR3 is 14 residues long. In nucleotides, the CDR3 is TGTGCCAGCAGCTTAAATAGGCTGGAAGAGACCCAGTACTTC. The encoded protein is CASSLNRLEETQYF. The variable domain in full, completed from reference TRBV11-2 and TRBJ2-5, reads EAGVAQSPRYKIIEKRQSVAFWCNPISGHATLYWYQQILGQGPKLLIQFQNNGVVDDSQLPKDRFSAERLKGVDSTLKIQPAKLEDSAVYLCASSLNRLEETQYFGPGTRLLVL.

V and J are TRBV5-4 and TRBJ1-2; the match to TRBD1 covers 12 bases. Trimming removed 4 bases from V and 4 bases from J; junction bases left unmatched: 5. Germline CDR1 reads SGHNT; CDR2 reads YYREEE (reference sequence). This CDR3 comprises 15 residues. CDR3 DNA: TGTGCCAGCAGCAAAGGGACAGGGGGCGCCTATGGCTACACCTTC. Amino acids: CASSKGTGGAYGYTF.

The chain has TRBV6-4 and TRBJ2-1, with 7 bases that match TRBD2. Germline lookup yields CDR1 MRHNA and CDR2 SNTAGT. This CDR3 comprises 16 residues. V shed 3 bases and J 12 bases; nucleotides not matched to a gene: 17. The CDR3 region has the DNA TGTGCCAGCAGTGAGTCCCCGCTAGCGGACCTTCGTAGGCAGTTCTTC. It specifies CASSESPLADLRRQFF.

This clone was counted a single time. V is TRBV6-6 and J is TRBJ2-1; the D gene is possibly TRBD1 (5 bases). Trimming cost V 2 bases and J 4 bases, with 6 bases left between them. There are 13 residues in the CDR3. Per germline, CDR1 MNHNY and CDR2 SVGAGI (reference sequence). CDR3 loop: CASSYDSYNEQFF. Here the CDR3 DNA reads TGTGCCAGCAGTTACGACAGTTACAATGAGCAGTTCTTC.

V is TRBV27 and J is TRBJ2-3; 7 bases fit TRBD2. CDR1 MNHEY and CDR2 SMNVEV come from the germline V gene (reference sequence). This CDR3 is 14 amino acids long. The V gene end was trimmed by 4 bases and the J gene end by 4 bases; junction bases not matched to a gene: 5. The CDR3 here is CASSSTLAADTQYF. CDR3 nucleotide sequence: TGTGCCAGCAGTTCTACTCTAGCGGCAGATACGCAGTATTTT.

The rearrangement links TRBV4-2 to TRBJ1-5; 11 bases fit TRBD1. Germline V gene data show CDR1 as LGHNA and CDR2 as YNFKEQ. CDR3 length: 19 residues. The ends lost 0 bases at V and 6 bases at J; junction bases unmatched: 13. The CDR3: CASSQDFTSGTGGTQPQHF. CDR3 DNA: TGTGCCAGCAGCCAAGATTTTACCTCCGGGACAGGGGGAACTCAGCCCCAGCATTTT.

This rearrangement joins TRBV10-3 to TRBJ1-1; D is possibly TRBD1 (6 bases). This CDR3 spans 14 amino acids. Germline V lookup: CDR1 ENHRY, CDR2 SYGVKD. Deletions cut 2 bases from V and 0 bases from J, with 7 bases between. CDR3 DNA sequence: TGTGCCATCAGTGAGCAGGGGCTGAACACTGAAGCTTTCTTT. Its protein is CAISEQGLNTEAFF.

The chain combines TRBV27 with TRBJ1-4; the match to TRBD1 covers 7 bases. CDR3 length: 15 amino acids. V dropped 7 bases and J dropped 6; count of bases not matched to a gene: 11. The germline V gene has CDR1 MNHEY and CDR2 SMNVEV (reference sequence). DNA for the CDR3: TGTGCCAGCAAGAGACAGGGCGGTGTTCATGAAAAACTGTTTTTT. It is translated as CASKRQGGVHEKLFF.

This sequence joins TRBV18 and TRBJ2-1; a weak D match, TRBD2 (5 bases). The germline V and J ends were trimmed by 6 bases and 7 bases, with 13 bases remaining between them. The CDR3 consists of 13 residues. Germline-derived CDR1 and CDR2 are KGHSH and LQKENI. For the CDR3, the DNA is TGTGCCAGCTCGGGAGTTTCGGAGAATGAGCAGTTCTTC. Protein product: CASSGVSENEQFF.

The rearrangement joins TRBV6-5 to TRBJ2-7; D not certain. The germline V and J ends were trimmed by 1 base and 6 bases, with 4 bases remaining between them. The CDR3 loop spans 11 amino acids. CDR1 is MNHEY, CDR2 SVGAGI, per germline. DNA of the CDR3: TGTGCCAGCAGTTACTGGGGCGAGCAGTACTTC. Protein product: CASSYWGEQYF.

This clone came up once. The chain is built from TRBV5-1 and TRBJ2-5; D gene unclear. There are 12 residues in the CDR3. V was cut by 4 bases and J by 7 bases, with 11 bases left in between. CDR1 is SGHRS and CDR2 is YFSETQ in the germline V gene. The chain's CDR3 is CASSLPTGTQYF. In DNA, the CDR3 is TGCGCCAGCAGCCTACCTACGGGGACCCAGTACTTC.

This clone was recorded only once. The rearrangement uses TRBV29-1 and TRBJ1-1; 9 bases align to TRBD1. The CDR3 contains 13 residues. CDR1 is SQVTM and CDR2 is ANQGSEA in the germline V gene. V lost 2 bases and J lost 5; bases outside the gene matches: 3. In nucleotides, the CDR3 is TGCAGCGTTGAAACAGGGGGCCAAACTGAAGCTTTCTTT. Amino acid sequence: CSVETGGQTEAFF.

The J gene is TRBJ2-1, the V gene TRBV11-2; no clear D. The ends were cut back, 2 bases at V and 7 bases at J, with 12 bases in the middle. The CDR3 has 14 amino acids. The germline V gene has CDR1 SGHAT and CDR2 FQNNGV. The CDR3 nucleotides read TGTGCCAGCAGCTTAATTCTGGTGTTGAATGAGCAGTTCTTC. Its translation: CASSLILVLNEQFF.